This T cell receptor (beta chain) originates from a study of cytomegalovirus exposure and HLA in healthy donors. The table lists this clone with a few counts. 60 Vbeta and 13 Jbeta primers were used in PCR. Clones were read by immunoSEQ multiplex PCR, and TCRdb kept only the in-frame ones, dropping some. The sample records about 170,000 clones, 85% being singletons. Sequenced: PBMCs. The clonotype was recovered from a boy aged 2 to 10 in good health and CMV-seronegative.

The CDR3 loop is CAISASVSLGGELFF. CDR3 nucleotide sequence: TGTGCCATCTCGGCTAGCGTCTCTCTTGGCGGGGAGCTGTTTTTT. The chain is built from TRBV10-3 and TRBJ2-2; the D gene is possibly TRBD2 (6 bases). Germline CDR1 and CDR2: ENHRY and SYGVKD. Deletions cut 8 bases from V and 7 bases from J, with 20 bases between. This CDR3 contains 15 residues.